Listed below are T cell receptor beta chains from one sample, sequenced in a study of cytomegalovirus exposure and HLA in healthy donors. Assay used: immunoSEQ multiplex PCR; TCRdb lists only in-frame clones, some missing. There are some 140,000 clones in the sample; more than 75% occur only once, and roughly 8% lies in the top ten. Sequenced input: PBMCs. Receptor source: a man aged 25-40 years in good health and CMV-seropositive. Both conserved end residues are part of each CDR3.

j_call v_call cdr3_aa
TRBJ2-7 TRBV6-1 CASSRMGGDEQYF
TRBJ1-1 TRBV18 CASSPRTAGDTEAFF
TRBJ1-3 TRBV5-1 CASSRTRGTGGSLAGNTIYF
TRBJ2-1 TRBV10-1 CASSYGTSGRAPDNEQFF
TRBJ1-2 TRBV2 CASSPGTGELRGYTF
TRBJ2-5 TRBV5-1 CASSLKAGETQYF
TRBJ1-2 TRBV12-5 CASGLRIQGWGNYGYTF
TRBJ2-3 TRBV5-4 CASRTPGDTQYF
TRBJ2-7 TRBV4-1 CASSHLTGANYEQYF
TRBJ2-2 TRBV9 CASSVGQGNLRTGELFF
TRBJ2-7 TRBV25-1 CASSDRTGPYEQYF
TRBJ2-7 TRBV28 CASSSGVHYEQYF
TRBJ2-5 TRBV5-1 CASSLYLAGGQETQYF
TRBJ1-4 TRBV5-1 CASRGTGGPNEKLFF
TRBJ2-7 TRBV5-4 CASSLQGSPGYEQYF
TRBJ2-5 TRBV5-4 CASTVTGGWETQYF
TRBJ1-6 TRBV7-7 CASSPDPGVPTGVTNNSPLHF
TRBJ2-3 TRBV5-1 CASSATSGLTDTQYF
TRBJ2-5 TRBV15 CATSRNSGTTKGTQYF
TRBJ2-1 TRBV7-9 CASTRAAYNEQFF
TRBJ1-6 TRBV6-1 CASSDRQSSYNSPLHF
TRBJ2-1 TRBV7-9 CASSPAGANEQFF
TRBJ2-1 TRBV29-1 CSVEAGIAGNEQFF
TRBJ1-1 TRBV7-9 CASSPPGHLNTEAFF
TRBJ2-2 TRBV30 CAWSPLRGSGELFF
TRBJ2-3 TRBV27 CASSSRAGVGTDTQYF
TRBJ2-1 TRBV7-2 CASRYGLAGFNEQFF
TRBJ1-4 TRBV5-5 CASSFSRTALEKLFF
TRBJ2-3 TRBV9 CASSGGQGASVGTDTQYF
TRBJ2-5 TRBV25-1 CASSVGGGGNIQETQYF
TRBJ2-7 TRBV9 CASSLGEGSSYEQYF
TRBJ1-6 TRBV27 CASSSDRTNSPLHF
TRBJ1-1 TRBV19 CASSIGGMNTEAFF
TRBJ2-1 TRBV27 CASSRKRDSYNEQFF
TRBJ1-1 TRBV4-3 CASSQERRLAEAFF
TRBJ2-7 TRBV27 CASSLGGKREQYF
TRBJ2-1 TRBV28 CASSLSSGSTDEQFF